These 13 T cell receptor beta chains were all obtained from the same sample, sequenced in a study of T cells in Graves' hyperthyroidism and ophthalmopathy. Amplification yielded TCR beta CDR3 regions, with RNA transcripts as the source. A set of HTBI primers served as the primers for a first-round RT-PCR of the TCR CDR3. Each CDR3 protein gets one entry after TCRdb re-called the multiplex PCR reads with MiXCR. The sample has under 500,000 distinct CDR3 sequences; more than 13% are singletons. Sequences were obtained from blood. The source is a man aged 50-60 years with Graves' ophthalmopathy.

The V and J genes are TRBV12-3 or TRBV12-4 and TRBJ2-7, with 7 nucleotides matching TRBD2. CDR3 length: 14 amino acids. J was trimmed by 0 bases and V by 7 bases; bases with no gene match: 6. The CDR3 region has the DNA TGTGCCAGCAAACCCGGCGGGAGCTCCTACGAGCAGTACTTC. Translation gives CASKPGGSSYEQYF.

This clonotype appeared many times. The rearrangement joins TRBV28 to TRBJ2-1; D possibly uses TRBD1 or TRBD2 (5 bases each). The V end lost 1 base, the J end lost 4 bases, and 11 bases lay between the germline ends. Germline V CDR1 and CDR2: MDHEN, SYDVKM. CDR3 length: 15 residues. CDR3 in DNA: TGTGCCAGCAGTTTATCTCCGAGGGGTTACAATGAGCAGTTCTTC. Protein: CASSLSPRGYNEQFF.

This clonotype was counted many times. The chain joins TRBV30 to TRBJ1-3, with D hard to call. The V gene's germline CDR1 is GTSNPN and CDR2 SVGIG (reference sequence). Trimming took off 0 bases at V and 1 base at J, with 13 bases between the two ends. The CDR3 is made up of 16 amino acids. Here the CDR3 DNA reads TGTGCCTGGAGTGTACTGGCTAAGCGTTCTGGAAACACCATATATTTT. Translation: CAWSVLAKRSGNTIYF.

Ten or more counts support this clonotype. The gene calls are TRBV3-1 and TRBJ2-7; 7 bases align to TRBD2. The CDR3 consists of 19 residues. The germline V gene has CDR1 LGHDT and CDR2 YNNKEL (reference sequence). V lost 4 bases, J lost 0 bases, and 18 bases stayed unmatched. CDR3 in DNA: TGTGCCAGCAGCCTAGTTAAGTCAATGCGGGGAGGGAGCTCCTACGAGCAGTACTTC. Residues: CASSLVKSMRGGSSYEQYF.

There are many counts of this clonotype. Here the CDR3 DNA reads TGTGCCAGCAGTTGGACGGACTATGGCTACACCTTC. Translation gives CASSWTDYGYTF. The rearrangement links TRBV6-2 or TRBV6-3 to TRBJ1-2; D is unclear. This CDR3 comprises 12 residues. Trimming stripped 4 bases from V and 3 bases from J, with 6 bases between. The V gene's germline CDR1 is MNHEY and CDR2 SVGEGT.

Note on this clonotype: A much larger clone differs by one base, so this may be a read error. This chain uses TRBV7-9 with TRBJ1-3; possible D gene TRBD1, 5 bases. The CDR3 sequence is 16 residues long. CDR1 and CDR2 (germline): SEHNR, FQNEAQ (reference sequence). DNA of the CDR3: TGTGCCAGCGGCTTAGATGGGACGAGCTCTGGAAACACCATATATTTT. Protein: CASGLDGTSSGNTIYF. Full variable domain (rest looked up from reference TRBV7-9 and TRBJ1-3): DTGVSQNPRHKITKRGQNVTFRCDPISEHNRLYWYRQTLGQGPEFLTYFQNEAQLEKSRLLSDRFSAERPKGSFSTLEIQRTEQGDSAMYLCASGLDGTSSGNTIYFGEGSWLTVV.

This chain uses TRBV19 with TRBJ1-2, with TRBD1 matching 7 bases. Germline CDR1 reads LNHDA; CDR2 reads SQIVND (reference sequence). Unmatched junction bases numbered 5, after V lost 3 bases and J lost 1 base. This CDR3 is built from 15 residues. DNA of the CDR3: TGTGCCAGTAGTATTTCGGGACAGTTTAACTATGGCTACACCTTC. This translates into CASSISGQFNYGYTF.

This clonotype appeared a few times. The chain is built from TRBV30 and TRBJ2-3; no firm D call. Germline CDR1 is GTSNPN and CDR2 is SVGIG (reference sequence). The CDR3 sequence is 12 residues long. Trimming pared 1 base from V and 1 base from J, leaving 3 bases between. The CDR3 nucleotides are TGTGCCTGGAGTGCGGGCACAGATACGCAGTATTTT. Protein sequence: CAWSAGTDTQYF.

V gene TRBV5-6 combines with J gene TRBJ2-4; TRBD2 might be the D (6 bases). Trimming cost V 4 bases and J 3 bases, with 14 bases left between them. Germline CDR1 is SGHDT and CDR2 is YYEEEE. The CDR3 runs 15 residues. The CDR3 reads CASSNGGTIKNIQYF. The CDR3 DNA reads as TGTGCCAGCAGCAACGGCGGGACGATCAAAAACATTCAGTACTTC.

This rearrangement joins TRBV6-1 to TRBJ1-2; tentatively, D is TRBD1 (6 bases). CDR3 size: 12 residues. Germline CDR1 MNHNS, CDR2 SASEGT. V shed 8 bases and J shed 6 bases, with 13 bases lying between them. The CDR3 loop is CASQEGGHGYTF. CDR3 nucleotides: TGTGCCAGCCAGGAAGGGGGGCATGGCTACACCTTC.

The rearrangement uses TRBV6-1 and TRBJ2-7; D possibly uses TRBD1 or TRBD2 (5 bases each). The CDR3 spans 15 residues. V lost 3 bases and J 5 bases, leaving 17 bases between the germline ends. Per germline, CDR1 MNHNS and CDR2 SASEGT. CDR3 in DNA: TGTGCCAGCAGTGACCCGGGAAGGGGCAGCAACGAGCAGTACTTC. This translates into CASSDPGRGSNEQYF.

This chain joins TRBV2 and TRBJ1-1; 7 nucleotides agree with TRBD1. CDR3 size: 16 residues. Germline V gene data show CDR1 as SNHLY and CDR2 as FYNNEI. Losses at the gene ends were 6 bases for V and 1 base for J; bases not matched to a gene: 11. The CDR3 is CASSPLGGSKNTEAFF. In DNA form, the CDR3 reads TGTGCCAGCAGCCCATTAGGGGGCAGTAAGAACACTGAAGCTTTCTTT.

This clonotype was detected ten times or more. The chain carries TRBV20-1 and TRBJ1-1; 9 nucleotides align to TRBD1. V lost 4 bases and J lost 6; bases outside the gene matches: 6. Per germline, CDR1 DFQATT and CDR2 SNEGSKA (reference sequence). This CDR3 is 13 amino acids long. The CDR3 bases are TGCAGTGCTAAGACAGGGGGTATCCCTGAAGCTTTCTTT. As protein: CSAKTGGIPEAFF.